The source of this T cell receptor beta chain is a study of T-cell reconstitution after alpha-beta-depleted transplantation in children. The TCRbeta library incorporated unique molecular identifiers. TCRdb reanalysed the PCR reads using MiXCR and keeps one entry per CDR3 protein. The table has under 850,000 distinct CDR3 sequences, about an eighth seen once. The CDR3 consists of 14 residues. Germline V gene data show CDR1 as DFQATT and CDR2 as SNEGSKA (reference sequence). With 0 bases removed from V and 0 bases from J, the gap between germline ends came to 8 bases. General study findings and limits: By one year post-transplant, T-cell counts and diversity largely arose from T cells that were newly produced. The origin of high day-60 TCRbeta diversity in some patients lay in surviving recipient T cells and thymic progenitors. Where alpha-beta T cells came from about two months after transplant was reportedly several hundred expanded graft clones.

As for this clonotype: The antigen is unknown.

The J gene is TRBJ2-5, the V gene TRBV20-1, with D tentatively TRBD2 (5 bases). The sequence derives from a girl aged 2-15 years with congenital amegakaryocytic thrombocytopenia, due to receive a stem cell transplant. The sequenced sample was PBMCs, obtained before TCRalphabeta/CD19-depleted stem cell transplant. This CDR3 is CSARDEGNQETQYF. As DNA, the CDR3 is TGCAGTGCTAGAGATGAGGGAAACCAAGAGACCCAGTACTTC.